This is a list of T cell receptor beta chains from one sample in a study of cytomegalovirus exposure and HLA in healthy donors. Clones were read by immunoSEQ multiplex PCR, and TCRdb kept only the in-frame ones, dropping some. The data hold 200,000 or so clones, with about 80% observed a single time. Sequencing input: PBMCs. These receptors originate from a woman aged 18-30 years in good health and CMV-seropositive. Each CDR3 is given without its conserved first and last residue.

J	V	CDR3
TRBJ2-5	TRBV5-4	ASSFLKETQY
TRBJ1-4	TRBV5-1	ASSGRGHNEKLF
TRBJ2-7	TRBV7-6	ASSFDRGYEQY
TRBJ2-3	TRBV11-2	ASSLVSGGVGTQY
TRBJ2-3	TRBV5-4	ASSLDGDSGIADTQY
TRBJ2-3	TRBV9	ASSPLGSGGVTDTQY
TRBJ1-2	TRBV25-1	ASSSQGFKGYT
TRBJ2-5	TRBV2	ATAELQAKETQY
TRBJ2-3	TRBV5-4	ASSSTSGASTQY
TRBJ2-3	TRBV30	AWSRYRGDLAGGAGTDTQY
TRBJ2-2	TRBV6-4	ASSARGATGELF
TRBJ1-2	TRBV23-1	ASSRPPPDSGDGGYT
TRBJ2-2	TRBV14	ASSQGLSGAGELF
TRBJ1-1	TRBV10-3	ASTQGNTEAF
TRBJ1-2	TRBV11-2	ASSLGIGQGVVLHGYT
TRBJ2-1	TRBV11-2	ASSLLLLAGVNEQF
TRBJ1-2	TRBV11-2	ASNPIRRTTNYGYT
-	TRBV28	ASSPLTGAYEQY
TRBJ1-1	TRBV7-9	ASSLARKNTEAF
TRBJ2-5	TRBV7-9	ASSVRQGQETQY
TRBJ2-2	TRBV6-5	ASSLTRNTGELF
TRBJ2-7	TRBV10-3	ASSDLRQGVNYEQY
TRBJ1-5	TRBV19	ASSIDRDRGSNQPQH
TRBJ1-2	TRBV30	AWVGTSPSYGYT
TRBJ1-4	TRBV30	AWSQGLREKLF
TRBJ2-1	TRBV5-5	ASSSWQGALDEQF
TRBJ2-1	TRBV7-7	ASSLDQYNEQF
TRBJ2-3	TRBV28	ATSDSPTDTQY
TRBJ2-3	TRBV7-2	ASRLMTSGGSTDTQY
TRBJ2-4	TRBV5-1	ASSLELAKNIQY
TRBJ2-3	TRBV10-3	ALRVGDTQY
TRBJ1-2	TRBV29-1	SGTGTGWGYT
TRBJ2-2	TRBV5-4	ASSPARGALTGELF
TRBJ1-1	TRBV5-1	ASSRGGTEAF
TRBJ1-1	TRBV4-1	ASSQVSGTGFPEAF
TRBJ1-5	TRBV19	ASSPFTQGDRGSNQPQH
TRBJ1-2	TRBV19	ASTRDPPAGYT
TRBJ1-5	TRBV7-2	ASRRDGNQPQH
TRBJ2-7	TRBV9	ASSLRIAGGPDEQY
TRBJ2-1	TRBV10-2	ASSEEEWRGSYNEQF
TRBJ2-3	TRBV5-6	ASRYTAGGRTDTQY